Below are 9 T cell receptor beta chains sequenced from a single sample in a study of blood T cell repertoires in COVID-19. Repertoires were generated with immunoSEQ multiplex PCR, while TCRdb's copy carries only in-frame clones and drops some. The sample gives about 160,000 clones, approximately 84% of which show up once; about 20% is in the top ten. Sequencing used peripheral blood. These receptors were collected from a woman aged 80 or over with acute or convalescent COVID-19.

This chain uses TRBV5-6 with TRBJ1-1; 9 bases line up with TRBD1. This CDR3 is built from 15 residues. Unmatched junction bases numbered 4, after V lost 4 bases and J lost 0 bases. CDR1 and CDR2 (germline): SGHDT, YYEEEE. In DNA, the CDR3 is TGTGCCAGCAGCGCCGGACAGGGGATGAACACTGAAGCTTTCTTT. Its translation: CASSAGQGMNTEAFF.

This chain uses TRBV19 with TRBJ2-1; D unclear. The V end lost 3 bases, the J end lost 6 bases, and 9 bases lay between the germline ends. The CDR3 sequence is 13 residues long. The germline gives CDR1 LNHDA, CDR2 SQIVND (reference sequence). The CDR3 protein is CASSMWQANEQFF. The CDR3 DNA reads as TGTGCCAGTAGTATGTGGCAGGCCAATGAGCAGTTCTTC.

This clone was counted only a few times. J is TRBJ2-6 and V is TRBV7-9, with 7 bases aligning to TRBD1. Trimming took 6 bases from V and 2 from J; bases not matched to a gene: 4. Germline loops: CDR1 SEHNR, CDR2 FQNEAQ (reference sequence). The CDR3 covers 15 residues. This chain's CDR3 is CASRGGQAGANVLTF. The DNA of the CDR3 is TGTGCCAGCAGAGGGGGCCAAGCTGGGGCCAACGTCCTGACTTTC.

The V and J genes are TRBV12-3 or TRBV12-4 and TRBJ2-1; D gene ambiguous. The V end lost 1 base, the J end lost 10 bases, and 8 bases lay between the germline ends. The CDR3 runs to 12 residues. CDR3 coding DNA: TGTGCCAGCAGTTTAGTTGGCGGCGAGCAGTTCTTC. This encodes CASSLVGGEQFF.

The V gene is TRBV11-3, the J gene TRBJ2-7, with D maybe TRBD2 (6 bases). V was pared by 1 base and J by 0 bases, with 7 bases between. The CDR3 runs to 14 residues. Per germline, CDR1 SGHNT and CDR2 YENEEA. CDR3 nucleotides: TGTGCCAGCAGCTTAGCGGGGGACTCCTACGAGCAGTACTTC. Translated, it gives CASSLAGDSYEQYF.

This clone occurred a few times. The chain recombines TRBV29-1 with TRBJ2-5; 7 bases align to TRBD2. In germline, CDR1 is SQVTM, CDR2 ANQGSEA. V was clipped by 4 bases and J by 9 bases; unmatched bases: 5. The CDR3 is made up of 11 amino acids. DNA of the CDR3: TGCAGCGTTGGGGCGGGAGCGGCCCAGTACTTC. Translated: CSVGAGAAQYF.

The CDR3 sequence: CASSVGQDYTEAFF. CDR3 DNA sequence: TGTGCCAGCAGCGTAGGGCAGGACTACACTGAAGCTTTCTTT. This chain connects TRBV9 to TRBJ1-1; D gene uncertain. The V gene's germline CDR1 is SGDLS and CDR2 YYNGEE. V shed 0 bases and J shed 3 bases, with 9 bases lying between them. This CDR3 comprises 14 residues.

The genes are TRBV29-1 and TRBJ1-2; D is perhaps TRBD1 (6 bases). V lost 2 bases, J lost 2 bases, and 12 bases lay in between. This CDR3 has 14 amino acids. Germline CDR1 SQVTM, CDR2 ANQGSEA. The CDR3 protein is CSVEQQGPNYGYTF. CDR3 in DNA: TGCAGCGTTGAACAGCAGGGGCCGAACTATGGCTACACCTTC.

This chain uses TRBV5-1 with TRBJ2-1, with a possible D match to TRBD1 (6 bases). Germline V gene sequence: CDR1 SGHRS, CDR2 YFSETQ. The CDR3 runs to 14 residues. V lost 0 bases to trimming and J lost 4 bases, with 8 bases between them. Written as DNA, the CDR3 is TGCGCCAGCAGCTTGGAGGGGGATTACAATGAGCAGTTCTTC. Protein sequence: CASSLEGDYNEQFF.